This TCR beta chain was sequenced for a study of T cells after yellow fever vaccination. TCRdb reprocessed the 5' RACE reads via MiXCR and lists one record per CDR3 protein. The sample lists about 580,000 distinct CDR3 sequences; around 17% were seen once. The trim removed 5 bases at V and 2 bases at J, leaving 3 bases unmatched. This CDR3 is 15 amino acids long. Germline V gene sequence: CDR1 LGHNT, CDR2 FRNRAP. In the case of this clonotype: Antigen unknown.

The study, taken as a whole, reports: Some clonotypes were seen in both the CD4 and the CD8 compartments. These made up a small share and likely arose from convergent recombination. Weaker overall, the secondary response nonetheless peaked faster (day 5 versus 15).

The chain couples TRBV12-5 to TRBJ2-3; 11 bases align to TRBD1. The receptor was derived from a man aged 18 to 30 who received the YFV17D yellow fever vaccine. The specimen comprised PBMCs, sampled about 5 days after the first yellow fever vaccination. The CDR3 region is CASGQDRGHTDTQYF. The CDR3 nucleotides are TGTGCTAGTGGTCAGGACAGGGGGCACACAGATACGCAGTATTTT.